Described below is a single T cell receptor beta chain sequence and its context. The germline V gene has CDR1 SGHRS and CDR2 YFSETQ. V lost 0 bases to trimming and J lost 9 bases, with 10 bases between them. CDR3 length equals 13 residues. Method: immunoSEQ multiplex PCR; TCRdb's copy keeps in-frame clones and lacks some. The table lists 15,000 to 20,000 clones, approximately 97% of them singletons. The data stem from a study of monozygotic twins with cystic fibrosis. The J gene is TRBJ2-1, the V gene TRBV5-1; D gene uncertain. This TCR derives from a woman aged 25 to 39 with cystic fibrosis. The sequencing sample was made of blood. Here the CDR3 DNA reads TGCGCCAGCAGCTTGGGCTATAATTCTGAGCAGTTCTTC. It specifies CASSLGYNSEQFF.